These 28 T cell receptor beta chains came from one sample sequenced in a study of radiation and T cells in renal cell carcinoma (dated by TCRdb to 2018 to 2020). Library generation was performed with the immunoSEQ multiplex PCR assay. This is the immuneACCESS table as TCRdb keeps it, with only in-frame sequences that have V and J called. A part of the clones is gone; compared with another copy, unresolved V genes explain less than half, and the rest is unexplained. The sample table records about 22,000 clones; more than 45% of these occur just once. Of the sample, roughly 17% falls within the top ten clones. The time point label, as the study defines it: tumor resected at nephrectomy. Explained via the paper, the treatment or condition label denotes: 15 Gy SBRT to primary tumor, nephrectomy 4 weeks later. Sequencing was performed on tumor tissue, taken from a patient whose treatment included radiotherapy and nephrectomy. These receptors originate from a woman in her fifties or sixties with renal cell carcinoma.

The V gene is TRBV6-5, the J gene TRBJ1-1; no reliable D call. Trimming stripped 2 bases from V and 8 bases from J, with 9 bases between. Germline lookup yields CDR1 MNHEY and CDR2 SVGAGI. This CDR3 has 12 residues. CDR3 nucleotides: TGTGCCAGCAGTTACGCTGGGGAGGAAGCTTTCTTT. Translation gives CASSYAGEEAFF.

The chain links TRBV4-3 to TRBJ1-2; perhaps TRBD1 as D (5 bases). This CDR3 region has 14 residues. The germline CDR1 and CDR2 sequences are LGHNA and YSLEER. V lost 5 bases and J 5 bases, leaving 15 bases between the germline ends. The CDR3 protein is CASSTTGTGYGYTF. In DNA form, the CDR3 reads TGCGCCAGCAGCACGACCGGGACTGGGTATGGCTACACCTTC.

The genes are TRBV5-1 and TRBJ1-1; D unclear. The germline CDR1 and CDR2 sequences are SGHRS and YFSETQ. The V end was cut by 0 bases, the J end by 1 base, with 10 bases between. CDR3 length: 15 residues. The CDR3 reads CASSLEGHRNTEAFF. CDR3 sequence (DNA): TGCGCCAGCAGCTTGGAAGGGCATCGGAACACTGAAGCTTTCTTT. Combining the CDR3 with reference TRBV5-1 and TRBJ1-1 gives the whole variable domain KAGVTQTPRYLIKTRGQQVTLSCSPISGHRSVSWYQQTPGQGLQFLFEYFSETQRNKGNFPGRFSGRQFSNSRSEMNVSTLELGDSALYLCASSLEGHRNTEAFFGQGTRLTVV.

This chain links TRBV4-2 with TRBJ2-7; 11 bases are a match to TRBD1. The CDR3 runs to 18 residues. CDR1 is LGHNA, CDR2 YNFKEQ, per germline. The ends lost 1 base at V and 3 bases at J; junction bases unmatched: 11. The chain's CDR3 is CASSQGITGTGGFYEQYF. Here the CDR3 DNA reads TGTGCCAGCAGCCAAGGAATAACCGGGACAGGGGGTTTCTACGAGCAGTACTTC.

This clone came up once. The rearrangement uses TRBV7-2 and TRBJ1-4; 10 positions agree with TRBD1. The germline V gene has CDR1 SGHTA and CDR2 FQGNSA. The CDR3 has 14 amino acids. Trimming at V came to 4 bases and at J to 6 bases, leaving 2 bases not matched to a gene. The CDR3: CASSWDRGDEKLFF. The CDR3, as DNA: TGTGCCAGCAGCTGGGACAGGGGTGATGAAAAACTGTTTTTT.

The chain joins TRBV6-6 to TRBJ2-3, with 14 bases lining up with TRBD2. The CDR3 has 15 residues. V lost 5 bases, J lost 5 bases, and 3 bases stayed unmatched. The germline CDR1 and CDR2 sequences are MNHNY and SVGAGI (reference sequence). The CDR3 nucleotides are TGTGCCAGCAGTGAGGGGACTAGCGGGGGAGATACGCAGTATTTT. Protein product: CASSEGTSGGDTQYF.

The chain links TRBV20-1 to TRBJ1-4, with 9 bases that match TRBD1. Germline CDR1 is DFQATT and CDR2 is SNEGSKA (reference sequence). The CDR3 runs 11 residues. V was clipped by 6 bases and J by 13 bases; unmatched bases: 6. In DNA, the CDR3 is TGCAGTGCGAAGGGACAGGGAGGACTGTTTTTT. This sequence encodes CSAKGQGGLFF.

The V and J genes are TRBV7-9 and TRBJ1-2, with 9 bases identical to TRBD1. The junction had 10 bases not matched to a gene; V was cut back by 5 bases and J by 6 bases. Germline lookup yields CDR1 SEHNR and CDR2 FQNEAQ (reference sequence). The CDR3 has 15 residues. The CDR3 region has the DNA TGTGCCAGCAGCCCTGGACAGGGGTTGTCGCATGGCTACACCTTC. This codes for CASSPGQGLSHGYTF.

The chain combines TRBV4-3 with TRBJ2-5; TRBD2 matches at 10 bases. Looked up from germline, CDR1 is LGHNA and CDR2 is YSLEER. The CDR3 length is 15 residues. V was pared by 2 bases and J by 5 bases, with 5 bases of the junction left unmatched. The CDR3 DNA reads TGCGCCAGCAGCCAACAGCGGGGGGGCCAGGAGACCCAGTACTTC. This sequence encodes CASSQQRGGQETQYF.

The table lists this clone with many counts. This chain uses TRBV2 with TRBJ2-6, with 9 bases matching TRBD1. Trimming cost V 3 bases and J 3 bases; bases outside gene matches: 3. Germline V CDR1 and CDR2: SNHLY, FYNNEI. This CDR3 has 16 residues. CDR3 sequence: CASSETGGSGANVLTF. CDR3 in DNA: TGTGCCAGCAGTGAGACAGGGGGAAGTGGGGCCAACGTCCTGACTTTC.

V usage is TRBV10-1 and J usage is TRBJ2-2; D is possibly TRBD2 (6 bases). V shed 3 bases and J shed 1 base, with 12 bases lying between them. The CDR3 has 16 residues. The V gene's germline CDR1 is WNHNN and CDR2 SYGVQD (reference sequence). The CDR3 coding sequence is TGCGCCAGCAGTGATCCGCGACTAGGGAACACCGGGGAGCTGTTTTTT. It yields the protein CASSDPRLGNTGELFF.

This clone was seen a handful of times. The V call is TRBV7-2, the J call TRBJ1-2; perhaps TRBD1 as D (5 bases). V was cut by 2 bases and J by 3 bases, with 13 bases left in between. The CDR3 covers 15 residues. In germline, CDR1 is SGHTA, CDR2 FQGNSA. CDR3 residues: CASSLNDREYYGYTF. CDR3 sequence (DNA): TGTGCCAGCAGCTTAAATGACAGAGAATACTATGGCTACACCTTC. The variable domain in full, completed from reference TRBV7-2 and TRBJ1-2, reads GAGVSQSPSNKVTEKGKDVELRCDPISGHTALYWYRQSLGQGLEFLIYFQGNSAPDKSGLPSDRFSAERTGGSVSTLTIQRTQQEDSAVYLCASSLNDREYYGYTFGSGTRLTVV.

In its sample, this clone was seen a few times. The chain joins TRBV2 to TRBJ2-7; D may be TRBD1 or TRBD2 (5 bases each). Trimming pared 3 bases from V and 6 bases from J, leaving 18 bases between. The CDR3 extends over 15 amino acids. The V gene's germline CDR1 is SNHLY and CDR2 FYNNEI. CDR3 region: CASSDPRDGLLEQYF. In DNA, the CDR3 is TGTGCCAGCAGTGATCCCAGGGACGGTCTCCTCGAGCAGTACTTC.

This chain connects TRBV5-6 to TRBJ1-5; D gene unclear. Trimming left V 4 bases short and J 7 bases short, with 21 bases between. The CDR3 covers 16 residues. The germline gives CDR1 SGHDT, CDR2 YYEEEE. CDR3 region: CASSLSLARPRQPQHF. CDR3 bases: TGTGCCAGCAGCCTCTCTTTAGCCCGCCCGAGGCAGCCCCAGCATTTT.

The chain combines TRBV10-3 with TRBJ2-1, with TRBD2 identical over 9 bases. V shed 3 bases, J shed 16 bases, and the junction held 10 bases outside the gene matches. The CDR3 sequence is 13 residues long. Germline values: CDR1 ENHRY, CDR2 SYGVKD. The CDR3 here is CAISDKLAGFYFF. In DNA, the CDR3 is TGTGCCATCAGTGATAAACTAGCGGGCTTTTACTTCTTC.

The chain carries TRBV5-5 and TRBJ1-2; 10 bases are a match to TRBD1. CDR1 and CDR2 (germline): SGHKS, YYEKEE (reference sequence). The CDR3 is 14 residues long. V lost 2 bases to trimming and J lost 8 bases; unmatched junction nucleotides: 6. Here the CDR3 DNA reads TGTGCCAGCAGCTTACCCGACAGGGGGCTCGGCTACACCTTC. It specifies CASSLPDRGLGYTF.

The chain recombines TRBV6-6 with TRBJ1-1; D unresolved. The length of the CDR3 is 14 residues. Between the trimmed V and J ends, which lost 5 bases and 5 bases, there was a span of 15 bases. In germline, CDR1 is MNHNY, CDR2 SVGAGI (reference sequence). The CDR3 loop reads CASSVVGGVTEAFF. Here the CDR3 DNA reads TGTGCCAGCAGTGTGGTGGGTGGAGTAACTGAAGCTTTCTTT.

This clone was recorded many times. This sequence joins TRBV12-5 and TRBJ1-6, with D hard to call. The CDR3 runs 19 residues. Germline loops: CDR1 LGHNT, CDR2 FRNRAP. The V gene lost 0 bases and the J gene lost 1 base, with 16 bases spanning the gap. The CDR3 region is CASGLVLPTKGSYNSPLHF. In nucleotides, the CDR3 is TGTGCTAGTGGTTTGGTACTTCCGACGAAGGGATCCTATAATTCACCCCTCCACTTT.

J is TRBJ1-1 and V is TRBV19; TRBD1 is a possible D gene (5 bases). Germline CDR1 and CDR2: LNHDA and SQIVND (reference sequence). The CDR3 has 16 residues. Between the trimmed V and J ends, which lost 4 bases and 0 bases, there was a span of 15 bases. CDR3 coding DNA: TGTGCCAGTAGTACACGACAGACCCAAATGAACACTGAAGCTTTCTTT. It translates to CASSTRQTQMNTEAFF.

The CDR3 DNA is TGTGCCAGCAGTGAATATCAAGGGACCCCTAATGAAAAACTGTTTTTT. Its protein product is CASSEYQGTPNEKLFF. The chain combines TRBV6-1 with TRBJ1-4; TRBD1 is a possible D gene (5 bases). This CDR3 region has 16 residues. V was clipped by 2 bases and J by 3 bases, with 13 bases between them. Per germline, CDR1 MNHNS and CDR2 SASEGT.

V usage is TRBV5-3 and J usage is TRBJ1-1; TRBD1 might be the D (5 bases). TRBV5-3 is reported as an ORF; its role is uncertain. The CDR3 runs 15 residues. Trimming left V 8 bases short and J 11 bases short, with 28 bases between. CDR3 in amino acids: CASSQRDRLSMVAFF. The CDR3 DNA follows: TGTGCCAGCAGCCAACGGGACCGCCTCTCCATGGTGGCTTTCTTT.

The chain recombines TRBV13 with TRBJ2-7, with D maybe TRBD1 (5 bases). CDR3 size: 15 residues. V was shortened by 3 bases and J by 3 bases, with 15 bases between the two germline ends. Looked up from germline, CDR1 is PRHDT and CDR2 is FYEKMQ (reference sequence). The CDR3 DNA reads as TGTGCCAGCAGCTTTTTTGCTGACAGAGACTACGAGCAGTACTTC. Translation gives CASSFFADRDYEQYF.

This chain joins TRBV2 and TRBJ1-6; D gene ambiguous. Germline assignment: CDR1 SNHLY and CDR2 FYNNEI. This CDR3 contains 14 residues. V lost 6 bases and J 11 bases, leaving 17 bases between the germline ends. CDR3 in amino acids: CASRVNRPGTPLHF. CDR3 coding DNA: TGTGCCAGCAGAGTTAATAGACCCGGGACACCCCTCCACTTT.

This clone was detected only once. The V gene is TRBV7-9, the J gene TRBJ2-5; tentatively, D is TRBD1 (5 bases). V was pared by 5 bases and J by 2 bases, with 9 bases between. Germline V gene lookup returns CDR1 SEHNR and CDR2 FQNEAQ (reference sequence). The length of the CDR3 is 13 residues. In DNA form, the CDR3 reads TGTGCCAGCAGCCCGCAGGGTCAAGAGACCCAGTACTTC. Translating gives CASSPQGQETQYF.

This clone has just a few counts. This sequence joins TRBV7-9 and TRBJ1-5; D gene unclear. CDR3 length equals 13 residues. V was pared by 10 bases and J by 4 bases, with 14 bases between. The germline V gene has CDR1 SEHNR and CDR2 FQNEAQ (reference sequence). CDR3 sequence: CATTMEGNQPQHF. CDR3 sequence (DNA): TGTGCCACCACGATGGAGGGAAATCAGCCCCAGCATTTT. The full variable domain, with the rest looked up from reference TRBV7-9 and TRBJ1-5, is DTGVSQNPRHKITKRGQNVTFRCDPISEHNRLYWYRQTLGQGPEFLTYFQNEAQLEKSRLLSDRFSAERPKGSFSTLEIQRTEQGDSAMYLCATTMEGNQPQHFGDGTRLSIL.

V gene TRBV30 combines with J gene TRBJ1-1, with a weak D call TRBD1 (6 bases). V was cut by 3 bases and J by 5 bases, with 13 bases left in between. CDR3 length: 13 amino acids. Germline V lookup: CDR1 GTSNPN, CDR2 SVGIG (reference sequence). CDR3 residues: CAWRGGGGTEAFF. As DNA, the CDR3 is TGTGCCTGGAGAGGGGGGGGAGGGACTGAAGCTTTCTTT.

This clone was observed a handful of times. This chain links TRBV6-1 with TRBJ1-5; tentatively, D is TRBD1 (5 bases). V was cut by 4 bases and J by 0 bases, with 13 bases left in between. The CDR3 is 16 residues long. Germline values: CDR1 MNHNS, CDR2 SASEGT. The CDR3 coding sequence is TGTGCCAGCAGTGGGTTAACAGGTTATAGCAATCAGCCCCAGCATTTT. Encoded protein: CASSGLTGYSNQPQHF.

The chain links TRBV4-1 to TRBJ1-1; D may be TRBD1 (5 bases). Deletions cut 4 bases from V and 3 bases from J, with 12 bases between. CDR3 length equals 14 residues. Germline assignment: CDR1 MGHRA and CDR2 YSYEKL. CDR3 region: CASSRLRDDTEAFF. The CDR3 DNA is TGCGCCAGCAGCCGGCTCAGGGACGACACTGAAGCTTTCTTT.